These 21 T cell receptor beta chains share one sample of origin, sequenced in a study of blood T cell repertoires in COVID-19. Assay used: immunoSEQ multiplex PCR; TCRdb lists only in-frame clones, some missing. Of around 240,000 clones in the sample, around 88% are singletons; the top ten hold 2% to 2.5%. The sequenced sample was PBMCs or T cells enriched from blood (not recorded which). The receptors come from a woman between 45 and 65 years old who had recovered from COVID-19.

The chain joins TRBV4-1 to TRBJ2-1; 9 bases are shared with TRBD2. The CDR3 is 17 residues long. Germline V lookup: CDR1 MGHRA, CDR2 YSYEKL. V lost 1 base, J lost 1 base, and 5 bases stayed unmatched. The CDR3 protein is CASSQVVAGVSYNEQFF. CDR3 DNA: TGCGCCAGCAGCCAAGTAGTAGCGGGAGTTTCCTACAATGAGCAGTTCTTC.

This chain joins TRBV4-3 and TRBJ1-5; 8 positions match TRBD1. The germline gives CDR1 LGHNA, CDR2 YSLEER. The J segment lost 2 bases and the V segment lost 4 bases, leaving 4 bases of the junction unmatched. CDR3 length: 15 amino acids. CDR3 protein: CASSPTGAGNQPQHF. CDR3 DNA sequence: TGCGCCAGCAGCCCGACAGGGGCCGGCAATCAGCCCCAGCATTTT.

The CDR3 nucleotides read TGTGCCAGTAGTATACCCCCTTTTGGGGGGGCGAGAAAGACTGAAGCTTTCTTT. Amino acids: CASSIPPFGGARKTEAFF. This chain connects TRBV19 to TRBJ1-1; weak D call: TRBD1 (6 bases). The V gene lost 2 bases and the J gene lost 5 bases, with 24 bases spanning the gap. This CDR3 is 18 amino acids long. Germline-derived CDR1 and CDR2 are LNHDA and SQIVND (reference sequence). Full variable domain (missing parts from reference TRBV19 and TRBJ1-1): DGGITQSPKYLFRKEGQNVTLSCEQNLNHDAMYWYRQDPGQGLRLIYYSQIVNDFQKGDIAEGYSVSREKKESFPLTVTSAQKNPTAFYLCASSIPPFGGARKTEAFFGQGTRLTVV.

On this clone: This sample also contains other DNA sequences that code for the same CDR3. The CDR3 loop reads CASSLALAGGQETQYF. The DNA for the CDR3 is TGTGCCAGCAGCTTAGCCTTAGCGGGGGGGCAAGAGACCCAGTACTTC. The V gene is TRBV7-2, the J gene TRBJ2-5; 11 bases line up with TRBD2. V dropped 0 bases and J dropped 2; count of bases not matched to a gene: 2. From germline, CDR1 is SGHTA and CDR2 FQGNSA. There are 16 residues in the CDR3. Full variable domain (remainder filled in from reference TRBV7-2 and TRBJ2-5): GAGVSQSPSNKVTEKGKDVELRCDPISGHTALYWYRQSLGQGLEFLIYFQGNSAPDKSGLPSDRFSAERTGGSVSTLTIQRTQQEDSAVYLCASSLALAGGQETQYFGPGTRLLVL.

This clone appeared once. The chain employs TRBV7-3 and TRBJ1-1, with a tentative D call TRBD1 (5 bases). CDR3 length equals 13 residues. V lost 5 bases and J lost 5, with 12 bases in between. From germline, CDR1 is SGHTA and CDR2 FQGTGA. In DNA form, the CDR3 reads TGTGCCAGCAGCCCACATCAGGGTACTGAAGCTTTCTTT. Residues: CASSPHQGTEAFF.

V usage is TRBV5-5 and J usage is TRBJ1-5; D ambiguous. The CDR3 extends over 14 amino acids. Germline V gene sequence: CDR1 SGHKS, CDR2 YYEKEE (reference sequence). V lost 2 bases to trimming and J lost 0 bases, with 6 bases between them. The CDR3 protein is CASSLGGSNQPQHF. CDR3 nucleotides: TGTGCCAGCAGCTTAGGAGGTAGCAATCAGCCCCAGCATTTT.

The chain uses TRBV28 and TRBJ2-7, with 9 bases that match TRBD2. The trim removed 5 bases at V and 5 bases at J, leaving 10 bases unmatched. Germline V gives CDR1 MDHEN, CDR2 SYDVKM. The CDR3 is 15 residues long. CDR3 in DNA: TGTGCCAGCAGTCAAAGGGGTAGCGGGAGTCACGAGCAGTACTTC. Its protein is CASSQRGSGSHEQYF.

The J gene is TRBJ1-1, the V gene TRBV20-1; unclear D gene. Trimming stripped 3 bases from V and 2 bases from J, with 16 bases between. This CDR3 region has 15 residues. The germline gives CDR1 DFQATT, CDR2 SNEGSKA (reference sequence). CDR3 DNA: TGCAGTGCTAGTGTCCCTCGAAGCGGCAACACTGAAGCTTTCTTT. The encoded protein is CSASVPRSGNTEAFF.

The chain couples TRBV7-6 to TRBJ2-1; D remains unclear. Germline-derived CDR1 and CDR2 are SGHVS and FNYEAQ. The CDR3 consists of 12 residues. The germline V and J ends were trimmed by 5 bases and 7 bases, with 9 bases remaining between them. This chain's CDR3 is CASSPAVNEQFF. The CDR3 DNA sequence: TGTGCCAGCAGCCCCGCAGTTAATGAGCAGTTCTTC.

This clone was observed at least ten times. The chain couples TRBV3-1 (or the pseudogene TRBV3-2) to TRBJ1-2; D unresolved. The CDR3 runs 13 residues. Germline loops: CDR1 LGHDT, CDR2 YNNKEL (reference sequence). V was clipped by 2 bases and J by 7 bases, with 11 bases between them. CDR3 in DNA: TGTGCCAGCAGCCAATTCCTATCAGGTGGCTACACCTTC. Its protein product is CASSQFLSGGYTF.

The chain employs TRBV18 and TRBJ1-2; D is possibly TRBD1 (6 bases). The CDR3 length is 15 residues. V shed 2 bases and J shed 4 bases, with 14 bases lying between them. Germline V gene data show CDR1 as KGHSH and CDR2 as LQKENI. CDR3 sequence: CASSPEQGITYGYTF. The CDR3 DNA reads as TGTGCCAGCTCACCAGAACAGGGCATAACCTATGGCTACACCTTC.

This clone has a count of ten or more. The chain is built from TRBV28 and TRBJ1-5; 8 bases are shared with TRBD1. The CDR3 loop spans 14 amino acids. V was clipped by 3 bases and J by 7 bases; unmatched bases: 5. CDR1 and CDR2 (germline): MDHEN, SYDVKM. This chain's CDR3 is CASSFRTGTQPQHF. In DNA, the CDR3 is TGTGCCAGCAGTTTTCGGACAGGGACCCAGCCCCAGCATTTT.

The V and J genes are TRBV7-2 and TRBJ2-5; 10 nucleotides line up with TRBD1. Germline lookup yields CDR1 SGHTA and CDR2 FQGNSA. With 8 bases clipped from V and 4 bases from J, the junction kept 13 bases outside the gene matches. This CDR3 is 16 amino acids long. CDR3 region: CASRNLRTGGTETQYF. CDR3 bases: TGTGCCAGCCGAAACCTCAGGACAGGGGGAACAGAGACCCAGTACTTC. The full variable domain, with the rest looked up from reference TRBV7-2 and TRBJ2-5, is GAGVSQSPSNKVTEKGKDVELRCDPISGHTALYWYRQSLGQGLEFLIYFQGNSAPDKSGLPSDRFSAERTGGSVSTLTIQRTQQEDSAVYLCASRNLRTGGTETQYFGPGTRLLVL.

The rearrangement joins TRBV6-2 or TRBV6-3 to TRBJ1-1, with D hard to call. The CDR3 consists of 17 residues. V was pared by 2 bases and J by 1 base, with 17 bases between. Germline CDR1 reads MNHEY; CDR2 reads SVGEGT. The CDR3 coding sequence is TGTGCCAGCAGTTACGAATTCGGTCGGGTGGGGAACACTGAAGCTTTCTTT. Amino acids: CASSYEFGRVGNTEAFF.

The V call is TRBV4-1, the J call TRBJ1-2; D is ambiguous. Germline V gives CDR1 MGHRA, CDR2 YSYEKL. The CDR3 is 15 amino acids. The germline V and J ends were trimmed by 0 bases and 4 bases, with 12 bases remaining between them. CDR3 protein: CASSQDVESFYGYTF. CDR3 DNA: TGCGCCAGCAGCCAAGATGTCGAGTCTTTCTATGGCTACACCTTC.

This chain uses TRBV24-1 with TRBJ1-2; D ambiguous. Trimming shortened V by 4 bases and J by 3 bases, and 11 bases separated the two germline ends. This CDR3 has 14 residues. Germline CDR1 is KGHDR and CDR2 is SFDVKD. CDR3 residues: CATSEAGYDYGYTF. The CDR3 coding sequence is TGTGCCACCAGTGAAGCGGGTTATGACTATGGCTACACCTTC.

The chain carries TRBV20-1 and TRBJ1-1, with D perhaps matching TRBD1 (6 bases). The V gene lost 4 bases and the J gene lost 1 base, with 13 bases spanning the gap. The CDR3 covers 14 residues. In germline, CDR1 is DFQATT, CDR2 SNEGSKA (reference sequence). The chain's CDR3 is CSAIEGGTNTEAFF. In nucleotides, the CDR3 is TGCAGTGCTATTGAAGGGGGAACGAACACTGAAGCTTTCTTT.

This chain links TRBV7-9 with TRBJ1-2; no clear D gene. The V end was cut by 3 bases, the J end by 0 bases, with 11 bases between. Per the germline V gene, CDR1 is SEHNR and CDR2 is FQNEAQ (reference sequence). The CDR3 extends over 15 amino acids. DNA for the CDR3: TGTGCCAGCAGCTTTGGCGGGAAGTCTAACTATGGCTACACCTTC. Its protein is CASSFGGKSNYGYTF.

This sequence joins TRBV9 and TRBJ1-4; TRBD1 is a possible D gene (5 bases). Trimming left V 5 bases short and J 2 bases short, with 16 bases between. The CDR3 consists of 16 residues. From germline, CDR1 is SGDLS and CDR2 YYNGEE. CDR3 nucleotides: TGTGCCAGCAGTTCGGGCAGGGCGGCGACTAATGAAAAACTGTTTTTT. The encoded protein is CASSSGRAATNEKLFF. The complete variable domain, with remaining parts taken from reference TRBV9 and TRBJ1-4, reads DSGVTQTPKHLITATGQRVTLRCSPRSGDLSVYWYQQSLDQGLQFLIQYYNGEERAKGNILERFSAQQFPDLHSELNLSSLELGDSALYFCASSSGRAATNEKLFFGSGTQLSVL.

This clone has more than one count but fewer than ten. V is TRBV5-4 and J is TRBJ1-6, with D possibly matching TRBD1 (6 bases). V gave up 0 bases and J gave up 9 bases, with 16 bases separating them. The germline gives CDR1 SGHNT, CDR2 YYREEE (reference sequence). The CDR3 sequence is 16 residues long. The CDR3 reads CASSLAVGAGASPLHF. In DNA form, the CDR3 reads TGTGCCAGCAGCTTGGCCGTGGGGGCAGGCGCTTCACCCCTCCACTTT.

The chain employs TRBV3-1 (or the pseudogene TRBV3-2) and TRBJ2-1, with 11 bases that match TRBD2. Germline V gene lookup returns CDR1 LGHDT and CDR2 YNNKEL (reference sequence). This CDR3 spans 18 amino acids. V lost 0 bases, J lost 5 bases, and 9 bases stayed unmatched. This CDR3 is CASSQDPRLAGCDNEQFF. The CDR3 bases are TGTGCCAGCAGCCAAGATCCGAGACTAGCGGGGTGCGACAATGAGCAGTTCTTC.